Given below is one TCR beta chain in context. No antigen is known for it. The sample belongs to a study of cytomegalovirus exposure and HLA in healthy donors. Study-level findings and limits: Many donors carried some public TCRs, although rarity characterized most TCR sequences. As was reported, the classifier diagnosed cytomegalovirus status with high specificity and sensitivity. In vitro testing confirmed a few CMV-associated chains as specific for CMV antigens. The study flagged about 160 TCR beta chains as cytomegalovirus-associated.

Germline trimming cut 3 bases from V and 8 bases from J; bases unmatched to any gene: 4. The CDR3 runs 13 residues. Germline V gene sequence: CDR1 SGHDT, CDR2 YYEEEE. Assay: immunoSEQ multiplex PCR; the TCRdb copy retains only in-frame clones and omits some. Seen here are approximately 70,000 clones, roughly 93% observed once, and the top ten hold approximately 1%. The source material was PBMCs. The receptor was derived from a woman younger than 30 in good health and CMV-seronegative. The chain couples TRBV5-6 to TRBJ2-1, with 8 bases matching TRBD1. The CDR3 reads CASSSTGVDEQFF. The CDR3 DNA is TGTGCCAGCAGCTCGACAGGGGTGGATGAGCAGTTCTTC. The full variable domain, completed using reference TRBV5-6 and TRBJ2-1, is DAGVTQSPTHLIKTRGQQVTLRCSPKSGHDTVSWYQQALGQGPQFIFQYYEEEERQRGNFPDRFSGHQFPNYSSELNVNALLLGDSALYLCASSSTGVDEQFFGPGTRLTVL.